These 2 T cell receptor beta chains were all obtained from the same sample, sequenced in a study of blood T cells in healthy people across ages. Through a sample-barcoded 5' primer and a J-beta primer mix, a second PCR was run for 7 to 11 cycles. TCRdb reanalysed the 5' RACE reads using MiXCR and keeps one entry per CDR3 protein. The sample has 600,000 to 800,000 distinct CDR3 sequences, more than 20% seen once; the top ten hold roughly 3.9%. Material for sequencing was blood. The source is a man in his 70s in good health.

The rearrangement joins TRBV5-1 to TRBJ2-5; the D gene is possibly TRBD1 (8 bases). Trimming took 3 bases from V and 3 from J, leaving 15 bases between them. The germline gives CDR1 SGHRS, CDR2 YFSETQ. The CDR3 loop spans 15 amino acids. The CDR3 reads CASSWTGRAEETQYF. In DNA, the CDR3 is TGCGCCAGCAGCTGGACAGGGAGGGCCGAAGAGACCCAGTACTTC.

This clonotype was found many times. The junction shows a germline mismatch at one end, possibly a read error. J is TRBJ1-1 and V is TRBV5-1; no firm D call. The CDR3 loop spans 13 amino acids. The V gene's germline CDR1 is SGHRS and CDR2 YFSETQ. The CDR3 spells CASSFNRNTEAFF. CDR3 sequence (DNA): TGTGCCAGCAGTTTCAACAGGAACACTGAAGCTTTCTTT.